These 29 T cell receptor beta chains were sequenced from one sample in a study of blood T cell repertoires in COVID-19. Assay used: immunoSEQ multiplex PCR; TCRdb lists only in-frame clones, some missing. This sample has just under 150,000 clones; around four fifths occur once, and the top ten carry approximately 5%. The sample comprised peripheral blood. The receptors derive from a human donor in a cohort sampled during active COVID-19.

The chain couples TRBV4-2 to TRBJ2-2; unclear D gene. The CDR3 loop spans 13 amino acids. Germline CDR1 LGHNA, CDR2 YNFKEQ. The V and J ends lost 0 bases and 5 bases respectively, with 4 bases between them. The DNA of the CDR3 is TGTGCCAGCAGCCAAGATCGGACCGGGGAGCTGTTTTTT. Its protein product is CASSQDRTGELFF.

This sequence joins TRBV30 and TRBJ2-3, with 11 bases aligning to TRBD2. J gave up 3 bases and V 2 bases, and 10 bases lay outside the gene matches. The CDR3 runs 17 residues. Germline-derived CDR1 and CDR2 are GTSNPN and SVGIG (reference sequence). This chain's CDR3 is CAWSPPRLAGITDTQYF. CDR3 sequence (DNA): TGTGCCTGGAGTCCTCCGAGACTAGCGGGGATAACAGATACGCAGTATTTT.

The chain carries TRBV5-1 and TRBJ1-1; tentative D call: TRBD1 (5 bases). CDR1 is SGHRS, CDR2 YFSETQ, per germline. This CDR3 is 16 amino acids long. The ends were cut back, 0 bases at V and 5 bases at J, with 17 bases in the middle. The DNA for the CDR3 is TGCGCCAGCAGCTTGGCCGGGGGGGTCTCCGGTACTGAAGCTTTCTTT. Translation: CASSLAGGVSGTEAFF.

This rearrangement joins TRBV25-1 to TRBJ2-1, with 8 bases that match TRBD1. Trimming removed 3 bases from V and 4 bases from J; junction bases left unmatched: 11. The CDR3 covers 17 residues. Germline CDR1 is MGHDK and CDR2 is SYGVNS. Here the CDR3 reads CASSDSTLGTGYNEQFF. The CDR3 DNA sequence: TGTGCCAGCAGTGACTCTACCCTCGGGACAGGTTACAATGAGCAGTTCTTC.

Only one count was recorded for this clone. The chain is built from TRBV11-1 and TRBJ2-3, with 8 bases that match TRBD1. Germline trimming cut 5 bases from V and 4 bases from J; bases unmatched to any gene: 11. Germline assignment: CDR1 SGHAT and CDR2 FQDESV (reference sequence). The CDR3 contains 16 residues. As DNA, the CDR3 is TGTGCCAGCAGCCTCGGACAGGGAGCCAACGCAGATACGCAGTATTTT. Translating gives CASSLGQGANADTQYF. Full variable domain (outside the CDR3, taken from reference TRBV11-1 and TRBJ2-3): EAEVAQSPRYKITEKSQAVAFWCDPISGHATLYWYRQILGQGPELLVQFQDESVVDDSQLPKDRFSAERLKGVDSTLKIQPAELGDSAMYLCASSLGQGANADTQYFGPGTRLTVL.

The chain joins TRBV10-1 to TRBJ2-3, with D possibly being TRBD1 (6 bases). The germline V gene encodes CDR1 WNHNN and CDR2 SYGVQD (reference sequence). There are 13 residues in the CDR3. V was cut by 3 bases and J by 6 bases, with 10 bases left in between. DNA of the CDR3: TGCGCCAGCAGTGATACAGGGTCGGATACGCAGTATTTT. It yields the protein CASSDTGSDTQYF.

The chain joins TRBV28 to TRBJ1-1, with D perhaps matching TRBD1 (6 bases). This CDR3 has 15 residues. V lost 3 bases to trimming and J lost 3 bases, with 14 bases between them. From germline, CDR1 is MDHEN and CDR2 SYDVKM. The CDR3 spells CASSFSGVGHTEAFF. The DNA of the CDR3 is TGTGCCAGCAGTTTCTCAGGGGTTGGACACACTGAAGCTTTCTTT.

The chain employs TRBV2 and TRBJ1-4, with 10 bases fitting TRBD1. V was clipped by 5 bases and J by 6 bases; unmatched bases: 6. Germline lookup yields CDR1 SNHLY and CDR2 FYNNEI. CDR3 length: 15 amino acids. The CDR3 sequence is CASSPRDRGDEKLFF. In DNA, the CDR3 is TGTGCCAGCAGTCCGAGGGACAGGGGAGATGAAAAACTGTTTTTT.

The rearrangement joins TRBV13 to TRBJ1-2; 9 positions match TRBD1. Looked up from germline, CDR1 is PRHDT and CDR2 is FYEKMQ (reference sequence). The V gene end was trimmed by 5 bases and the J gene end by 5 bases; junction bases not matched to a gene: 9. The CDR3 contains 15 residues. The CDR3 protein is CASSNPGQGFYGYTF. CDR3 nucleotide sequence: TGTGCCAGCAGCAATCCAGGACAGGGGTTTTATGGCTACACCTTC.

The V gene is TRBV5-6, the J gene TRBJ2-5; 8 nucleotides match TRBD1. Germline CDR1 and CDR2: SGHDT and YYEEEE. This CDR3 comprises 14 residues. V dropped 4 bases and J dropped 2; count of bases not matched to a gene: 4. The CDR3 reads CASSLRQGQETQYF. CDR3 sequence (DNA): TGTGCCAGCAGCCTGAGACAGGGGCAAGAGACCCAGTACTTC.

The gene calls are TRBV5-1 and TRBJ2-5, with 8 bases lining up with TRBD2. The CDR3 spans 15 residues. Germline CDR1 and CDR2: SGHRS and YFSETQ. V lost 4 bases, J lost 5 bases, and 10 bases stayed unmatched. The CDR3 is CASSPGGAQGETQYF. The CDR3 DNA sequence: TGCGCCAGCAGCCCGGGGGGGGCCCAGGGGGAGACCCAGTACTTC.

This clone showed up just a few times. The rearrangement joins TRBV30 to TRBJ2-3, with a possible D match to TRBD2 (5 bases). The V end was cut by 4 bases, the J end by 2 bases, with 10 bases between. There are 13 residues in the CDR3. The germline CDR1 and CDR2 sequences are GTSNPN and SVGIG (reference sequence). Here the CDR3 DNA reads TGTGCCTGGATAGCGAGAGACACAGATACGCAGTATTTT. Protein product: CAWIARDTDTQYF.

The V and J genes are TRBV10-2 and TRBJ1-3; no clear D gene. The germline V gene has CDR1 WSHSY and CDR2 SAAADI. V lost 9 bases and J 2 bases, leaving 11 bases between the germline ends. CDR3 length equals 13 residues. For the CDR3, the DNA is TGCGCCAGTACGGAGTCCCCTGGAAACACCATATATTTT. Residues: CASTESPGNTIYF.

This clone was counted ten times or more. The chain employs TRBV12-3 or TRBV12-4 and TRBJ1-2; no clear D. The CDR3 length is 13 residues. V was cut by 6 bases and J by 4 bases, with 12 bases left in between. Here the CDR3 reads CASSKREPYGYTF. CDR3 DNA sequence: TGTGCCAGCAGCAAACGGGAGCCCTATGGCTACACCTTC.

The chain couples TRBV6-5 to TRBJ2-7; TRBD1 matches at 9 bases. Germline V gene lookup returns CDR1 MNHEY and CDR2 SVGAGI. The CDR3 consists of 15 residues. V was pared by 6 bases and J by 2 bases, with 8 bases of the junction left unmatched. The CDR3 nucleotides read TGTGCCAGCAGGAGACAGGGGGGACTTCCCTACGAGCAGTACGTC. Protein: CASRRQGGLPYEQYV.

The rearrangement links TRBV11-3 to TRBJ1-2, with TRBD1 matching over 12 bases. Germline CDR1 reads SGHNT; CDR2 reads YENEEA. CDR3 length: 20 amino acids. J gave up 2 bases and V 5 bases, and 18 bases lay outside the gene matches. CDR3 sequence reads: CASSQRCLPGQGAGNYGYTF. The CDR3 nucleotides are TGTGCCAGCAGCCAAAGATGCCTGCCGGGACAGGGGGCGGGAAACTATGGCTACACCTTC.

The chain uses TRBV7-2 and TRBJ1-2, with 7 bases matching TRBD1. CDR3 size: 13 residues. The V gene end was trimmed by 4 bases and the J gene end by 3 bases; junction bases not matched to a gene: 2. The germline V gene has CDR1 SGHTA and CDR2 FQGNSA. As DNA, the CDR3 is TGTGCCAGCAGCTCCGGGACAGACTATGGCTACACCTTC. It specifies CASSSGTDYGYTF.

This chain connects TRBV4-2 to TRBJ2-7; 9 bases fit TRBD1. Germline V lookup: CDR1 LGHNA, CDR2 YNFKEQ. The CDR3 covers 15 residues. V was pared by 4 bases and J by 5 bases, with 9 bases of the junction left unmatched. For the CDR3, the DNA is TGTGCCAGCAGCCGAGAGGGACAGGGCCCTAACGAGCAGTACTTC. Its protein product is CASSREGQGPNEQYF.

This rearrangement joins TRBV12-3 or TRBV12-4 to TRBJ1-2; 8 bases line up with TRBD1. CDR3 length: 12 residues. Trimming at V came to 5 bases and at J to 8 bases, leaving 4 bases not matched to a gene. CDR3 in DNA: TGTGCCAGCAGTAGAGGACAGGGAGGCTACACCTTC. As protein: CASSRGQGGYTF.

The chain links TRBV6-1 to TRBJ1-6, with TRBD1 identical over 10 bases. CDR1 is MNHNS and CDR2 is SASEGT in the germline V gene. V gave up 2 bases and J gave up 8 bases; unmatched junction bases: 6. The CDR3 has 16 residues. Here the CDR3 reads CASSEQDRGEHSPLHF. CDR3 in DNA: TGTGCCAGCAGTGAACAGGACAGGGGGGAACATTCACCCCTCCACTTT.

This clone was observed once. The chain employs TRBV6-5 and TRBJ2-4; D perhaps matches TRBD2 (5 bases). Germline CDR1 and CDR2: MNHEY and SVGAGI. The CDR3 covers 16 residues. The V end was cut by 3 bases, the J end by 2 bases, with 14 bases between. This chain's CDR3 is CASSYRPTSPKNIQYF. CDR3 DNA sequence: TGTGCCAGCAGTTATCGTCCCACTAGTCCCAAAAACATTCAGTACTTC.

The rearrangement joins TRBV2 to TRBJ1-2; no reliable D call. The V gene's germline CDR1 is SNHLY and CDR2 FYNNEI. The ends were cut back, 6 bases at V and 2 bases at J, with 7 bases in the middle. CDR3 size: 12 residues. CDR3 region: CASRAGNYGYTF. The CDR3 bases are TGTGCCAGCAGGGCGGGAAACTATGGCTACACCTTC.

J is TRBJ1-4 and V is TRBV6-6; TRBD1 aligns across 10 bases. Germline trimming cut 2 bases from V and 8 bases from J; bases unmatched to any gene: 5. The length of the CDR3 is 15 residues. CDR1 MNHNY and CDR2 SVGAGI come from the germline V gene (reference sequence). DNA of the CDR3: TGTGCCAGCAGTTACAGGGACAGGGGAGACGAAAAACTGTTTTTT. Amino acid sequence: CASSYRDRGDEKLFF.

The rearrangement uses TRBV5-1 and TRBJ1-5; possible D gene TRBD1, 6 bases. V was pared by 1 base and J by 2 bases, with 10 bases between. The germline V gene has CDR1 SGHRS and CDR2 YFSETQ. The CDR3 totals 15 residues. For the CDR3, the DNA is TGCGCCAGCAGCTTGCGGTCAGGGGGCAATCAGCCCCAGCATTTT. It translates to CASSLRSGGNQPQHF.

This chain uses TRBV5-1 with TRBJ2-5, with 8 positions matching TRBD2. In germline, CDR1 is SGHRS, CDR2 YFSETQ. With 0 bases clipped from V and 2 bases from J, the junction kept 6 bases outside the gene matches. This CDR3 contains 16 residues. CDR3 DNA: TGCGCCAGCAGCTTGGTCGGGGGGGGTCCACAAGAGACCCAGTACTTC. As protein: CASSLVGGGPQETQYF.

The chain is built from TRBV6-5 and TRBJ2-3, with unresolved D. From germline, CDR1 is MNHEY and CDR2 SVGAGI. This CDR3 is built from 13 residues. With 5 bases removed from V and 0 bases from J, the gap between germline ends came to 6 bases. The CDR3 DNA is TGTGCCAGCAGTATTACTAGCACAGATACGCAGTATTTT. Translation: CASSITSTDTQYF.

The chain employs TRBV28 and TRBJ2-7; a weak D match, TRBD2 (5 bases). The germline gives CDR1 MDHEN, CDR2 SYDVKM. This CDR3 is 13 amino acids long. Trimming cost V 8 bases and J 5 bases, with 16 bases left between them. CDR3 sequence (DNA): TGTGCCAGCGGCATCGGGGTAACCCACGAGCAGTACGTC. The encoded protein is CASGIGVTHEQYV.

This sequence joins TRBV9 and TRBJ2-3; 11 bases agree with TRBD2. CDR1 is SGDLS, CDR2 YYNGEE, per germline. The CDR3 is made up of 18 amino acids. The junction had 6 bases not matched to a gene; V was cut back by 0 bases and J by 0 bases. CDR3 nucleotides: TGTGCCAGCAGCGTAGGAGGGGGACTAGCGGCTAGCACAGATACGCAGTATTTT. This sequence encodes CASSVGGGLAASTDTQYF.

This chain connects TRBV2 to TRBJ1-1, with 8 positions matching TRBD1. The germline gives CDR1 SNHLY, CDR2 FYNNEI. There are 15 residues in the CDR3. J was trimmed by 6 bases and V by 6 bases; bases with no gene match: 12. Written as DNA, the CDR3 is TGTGCCAGCAGGAGCACCCAAGGGACAGGCTCTGAAGCTTTCTTT. It specifies CASRSTQGTGSEAFF.